This T cell receptor (beta chain) was sequenced in a study of blood T cell repertoires in COVID-19. At the level of the study: Sample material is recorded as cDNA or gDNA derived from T cells, B-cell-depleted T cells, or PBMCs.

Deletions cut 6 bases from V and 0 bases from J, with 8 bases between. CDR1 and CDR2 (germline): LNHDA, SQIVND (reference sequence). CDR3 size: 14 residues. The data were produced by immunoSEQ multiplex PCR, yet TCRdb's version contains in-frame clones alone and is incomplete. The repertoire includes over 300,000 clones, around 87% of them detected once, and around 0.95% sits in the top ten. The rearrangement links TRBV19 to TRBJ2-2; no firm D call. This receptor was obtained from a woman between 25 and 40 years old with acute COVID-19. Sequencing input: PBMCs or T cells enriched from blood (not recorded which). In DNA form, the CDR3 reads TGTGCCAGTAGACCGGGTTCGAACACCGGGGAGCTGTTTTTT. This sequence encodes CASRPGSNTGELFF.